The rows below give T cell receptor beta chains drawn from one sample of a study of PD-1 blockade in classical Hodgkin lymphoma. Repertoires were generated with immunoSEQ multiplex PCR, while TCRdb's copy carries only in-frame clones and drops some. The sample consists of some 21,000 clones, 60% to 80% of them appearing once. Sample: peripheral blood mononuclear cells (PBMCs), taken before the fourth cycle of nivolumab. These receptors were obtained from a human donor with classical Hodgkin lymphoma. CDR3s include the opening cysteine and the closing phenylalanine or tryptophan. D genes are given only for firm matches. Only part of the rows carry a size: once, few, many, or a class if the clone is expanded.

TRBV19	TRBJ1-1	.	TRBD1	TGTGCCAGTTCTCGACAGGGAAGCACTGAAGCTTTCTTT	CASSRQGSTEAFF
TRBV4-2	TRBJ2-7	.	.	TGTGCCAGCAGCCAAGATAACTCCTACGAGCAGTACTTC	CASSQDNSYEQYF
TRBV5-4	TRBJ2-2	few	TRBD2	TGTGCCAGCCGACTAGCGGGAGAGGCCGGGGAGCTGTTTTTT	CASRLAGEAGELFF
TRBV4-3	TRBJ1-3	.	.	TGCGCCAGCAGCCAAGAAGCCGGTAACTCTGGAAACACCATATATTTT	CASSQEAGNSGNTIYF
TRBV30	TRBJ2-7	.	TRBD2	TGTGCCTGGGACCTAGGGACTAGCGGGGCCGGCGAGCAGTACTTC	CAWDLGTSGAGEQYF
TRBV4-1	TRBJ1-2	.	.	TGCGCCAGCAGCCAAGGACAATCCTATGGCTACACCTTC	CASSQGQSYGYTF
TRBV28	TRBJ1-5	.	.	TGTGCCAGCGGCCCTAAACAGGCCCAGCATTTT	CASGPKQAQHF
TRBV5-4	TRBJ2-5	.	TRBD2	TGTGCCAGCAGAGGACTAGCGGGGGGGCCCGAGACCCAGTACTTC	CASRGLAGGPETQYF
TRBV10-3	TRBJ1-4	few	TRBD1	TGTGCCATCAGTGAGACAGGGGGGAATGAAAAACTGTTTTTT	CAISETGGNEKLFF
TRBV7-6	TRBJ1-5	.	.	TGTGCCAGCAGCTTAGTAGGCTACAATCAGCCCCAGCATTTT	CASSLVGYNQPQHF
TRBV9	TRBJ2-1	.	.	TGTGCCAGCAGCGTAGGCGTAGCCGCCTCCTACAATGAGCAGTTCTTC	CASSVGVAASYNEQFF
TRBV5-6	TRBJ2-7	.	TRBD1	TGTGCCAGCAGCTTAACTATTGCGTTGGACAGGGTCCCCTACGAGCAGTACTTC	CASSLTIALDRVPYEQYF
TRBV18	TRBJ1-2	.	.	TGTGCCAGCTCACCAACCCGCGGCGAGACCTATAACTATGGCTACACCTTC	CASSPTRGETYNYGYTF
TRBV19	TRBJ2-7	.	TRBD1	TGTGCCAGTACCGGGACAGATCGTTACGAGCAGTACTTC	CASTGTDRYEQYF
TRBV7-3	TRBJ2-3	.	.	TGTGCCAGCAGCTTAGCGCCCGGGAGAAGCAACACGCAGTATTTT	CASSLAPGRSNTQYF
TRBV19	TRBJ1-3	.	.	TGTGCCAGTAGTCATCTCCGGGCCAACTCTGGAAACACCATATATTTT	CASSHLRANSGNTIYF
TRBV4-3	TRBJ2-7	.	TRBD2	TGCGCCAGCAGCCTCGTGTTAACTAGCGGGAGGGATAGAGCCTACGAGCAGTACTTC	CASSLVLTSGRDRAYEQYF
TRBV30	TRBJ1-2	.	.	TGTGCCTGGAGTGTACAGCCCGGGGGCTACACCTTC	CAWSVQPGGYTF
TRBV18	TRBJ1-2	.	TRBD1	TGTGCCAGCTCACCACCGTCGTACAGGGGGTTTGGTGGCTACACCTTC	CASSPPSYRGFGGYTF
TRBV2	TRBJ2-2	.	.	TGTGCCAGCAGCCTCCCCCCCGGGGAGCTGTTTTTT	CASSLPPGELFF
TRBV2	TRBJ1-5	.	.	TGTGCCAGCAGTGAAGGGGTGGCCCAGGGGCCCCAGCATTTT	CASSEGVAQGPQHF
TRBV19	TRBJ2-5	medium-sized	.	TGTGCCAGCGGACCGGACGAAAGGACCCAGTACTTC	CASGPDERTQYF
TRBV7-9	TRBJ2-3	.	.	TGTGCCAGCAGCTTACTAGGAGGCACAGATACGCAGTATTTT	CASSLLGGTDTQYF
TRBV5-1	TRBJ1-1	.	.	TGCGCCAGCAGCCAATCGGGGCCGAACACTGAAGCTTTCTTT	CASSQSGPNTEAFF
TRBV5-1	TRBJ2-7	.	.	TGCGCCAGCAGCCCCCCCGGGGACTCCTACGAGCAGTACTTC	CASSPPGDSYEQYF
TRBV6-5	TRBJ2-5	.	.	TGTGCCAGCAGTCCTGCGGGTGGGGAGACCCAGTACTTC	CASSPAGGETQYF
TRBV11-2	TRBJ1-1	few	.	TGTGCCAGCACCATCCCCGGCGGGTACACTGAAGCTTTCTTT	CASTIPGGYTEAFF
TRBV2	TRBJ1-2	.	TRBD1	TGTGCCTGGACAGGGGAGGTTAACTATGGCTACACCTTC	CAWTGEVNYGYTF
TRBV5-1	TRBJ1-4	few	TRBD1	TGCGCCAGCAGCCAACCCCCCGGGACAGGGGGCACTAATGAAAAACTGTTTTTT	CASSQPPGTGGTNEKLFF
TRBV28	TRBJ1-1	.	TRBD1	TGTGCCAGCAGGACAGGGGGCACTGAAGCTTTCTTT	CASRTGGTEAFF
TRBV7-3	TRBJ2-3	.	TRBD2	TGTGCCAGCAGCCAGCGACTAGCGGGAGGTTCAGATACGCAGTATTTT	CASSQRLAGGSDTQYF
TRBV5-5	TRBJ2-7	.	.	TGTGCCAGCAGCATAACCGCAGCCCACGAGCAGTACTTC	CASSITAAHEQYF
TRBV7-9	TRBJ2-7	.	.	TGTGCCAGCAGCACCAGGGGCACGTACGAGCAGTACTTC	CASSTRGTYEQYF
TRBV5-1	TRBJ2-1	once	.	TGCGCCAGCAGTTTTCCGGGCTACATCAATGAGCAGTTCTTC	CASSFPGYINEQFF
TRBV2	TRBJ1-2	few	TRBD1	TGTGCCAGCAGTCGGGACAGAAGGCATGACTACACCTTC	CASSRDRRHDYTF
TRBV10-3	TRBJ1-2	.	TRBD1	TGTGCCATCAGTTTATTCCCGGGACAGGGTACCTATGGCTACACCTTC	CAISLFPGQGTYGYTF
TRBV30	TRBJ2-5	.	.	TGTGCCTGGAGTCCCCGGGAACTCAGCCAAGAGACCCAGTACTTC	CAWSPRELSQETQYF